The 9 T cell receptor beta chains listed next were all sequenced from one sample in a study of cytomegalovirus exposure and HLA in healthy donors. The PCR contained 60 Vbeta and 13 Jbeta primers. The method was immunoSEQ multiplex PCR; TCRdb's version includes in-frame clones alone and lacks a portion of them. This table lists about 130,000 clones. The sample comprised PBMCs. All receptors come from a woman aged 60-75 years in good health and CMV-seronegative.

The gene calls are TRBV10-2 and TRBJ2-3, with 12 bases lining up with TRBD1. The germline CDR1 and CDR2 sequences are WSHSY and SAAADI. With V trimmed by 6 bases and J by 13 bases, 8 bases remained unmatched. The CDR3 extends over 13 amino acids. The CDR3 coding sequence is TGCGCCAGCAGGGGACAGGGGGCGGGTTATGAGTATTTT. It is translated as CASRGQGAGYEYF.

The chain carries TRBV28 and TRBJ1-1; TRBD1 might be the D (5 bases). This CDR3 is 13 amino acids long. Between the trimmed V and J ends, which lost 2 bases and 5 bases, there was a span of 9 bases. Germline V lookup: CDR1 MDHEN, CDR2 SYDVKM. CDR3 protein: CASSLQGGTEAFF. The CDR3 DNA reads as TGTGCCAGCAGTTTACAGGGAGGTACTGAAGCTTTCTTT.

This chain links TRBV10-1 with TRBJ2-7, with 7 bases fitting TRBD2. Germline assignment: CDR1 WNHNN and CDR2 SYGVQD (reference sequence). The CDR3 loop spans 17 amino acids. V was clipped by 3 bases and J by 5 bases; unmatched bases: 16. The CDR3 loop reads CASSEGWREQSLDEQYF. The CDR3 DNA follows: TGCGCCAGCAGTGAAGGCTGGCGGGAGCAATCTCTTGACGAGCAGTACTTC.

V and J are TRBV18 and TRBJ2-3; 9 bases line up with TRBD1. The length of the CDR3 is 20 residues. Germline values: CDR1 KGHSH, CDR2 LQKENI. V was pared by 3 bases and J by 0 bases, with 16 bases of the junction left unmatched. This chain's CDR3 is CASSPPPQGQGKGSTDTQYF. Written as DNA, the CDR3 is TGTGCCAGCTCACCCCCACCACAGGGACAGGGAAAAGGGAGCACAGATACGCAGTATTTT.

The CDR3 loop is CASRRGGADGYTF. The CDR3 DNA reads as TGTGCCAGCAGACGTGGGGGGGCTGATGGCTACACCTTC. This rearrangement joins TRBV27 to TRBJ1-2; D might be TRBD1 (6 bases). The germline V and J ends were trimmed by 6 bases and 6 bases, with 14 bases remaining between them. The CDR3 runs 13 residues. Germline lookup yields CDR1 MNHEY and CDR2 SMNVEV (reference sequence).

The chain combines TRBV19 with TRBJ1-5; no firm D call. The V and J ends lost 1 base and 0 bases respectively, with 7 bases between them. CDR1 and CDR2 from the germline V gene are LNHDA and SQIVND (reference sequence). CDR3 length: 15 residues. As DNA, the CDR3 is TGTGCCAGTAGTATAGTAGGAGGTAGCAATCAGCCCCAGCATTTT. It yields the protein CASSIVGGSNQPQHF.

V gene TRBV18 combines with J gene TRBJ2-5, with D maybe TRBD2 (6 bases). Trimming took 0 bases from V and 11 from J, leaving 13 bases between them. This CDR3 contains 13 residues. Germline V gives CDR1 KGHSH, CDR2 LQKENI. This CDR3 is CASSPPSLREQYF. The CDR3 DNA reads TGTGCCAGCTCACCACCGTCACTCCGGGAGCAGTACTTC.

This chain uses TRBV5-4 with TRBJ1-1, with D unresolved. The germline V gene has CDR1 SGHNT and CDR2 YYREEE (reference sequence). V lost 6 bases and J 5 bases, leaving 11 bases between the germline ends. The CDR3 runs 12 residues. The CDR3 coding sequence is TGTGCCAGCACCGTGATCGGGACTGAAGCTTTCTTT. Translation gives CASTVIGTEAFF.

The rearrangement uses TRBV5-6 and TRBJ1-1; 11 nucleotides line up with TRBD1. Per germline, CDR1 SGHDT and CDR2 YYEEEE. CDR3 size: 14 residues. V was pared by 0 bases and J by 6 bases, with 1 base of the junction left unmatched. In DNA, the CDR3 is TGTGCCAGCAGCTTGGGGACAGGGGGCCCTGAAGCTTTCTTT. The encoded protein is CASSLGTGGPEAFF.